A selection of T cell receptor beta chains follows, all from one sample in a study of cytomegalovirus exposure and HLA in healthy donors. The data were produced by immunoSEQ multiplex PCR, yet TCRdb's version contains in-frame clones alone and is incomplete. The repertoire has some 170,000 clones, around 75% of them found once; the top ten carry approximately 2.9%. The material sequenced was PBMCs. The receptors come from a female donor in good health and CMV-seronegative. CDR3s include the opening cysteine and the closing phenylalanine or tryptophan. D genes are given only for firm matches. Only part of the rows carry a size: once, few, many, or a class if the clone is expanded.

D gene,V gene,clone size,J gene,CDR3 length,CDR3 DNA,CDR3 protein
-,TRBV5-1,-,TRBJ2-5,13,TGCGCCAGCAGCTTGTACAGCAGAGAGACCCAGTACTTC,CASSLYSRETQYF
TRBD2,TRBV9,few,TRBJ2-5,16,TGTGCCAGCAGCACGGAACTAGCGGGGGGGCGAGAGACCCAGTACTTC,CASSTELAGGRETQYF
-,TRBV21-1,-,TRBJ2-3,17,TGTGCCAGCAGCAGGACTAGCGGGAGGGCGTGCACAGATACGCAGTATTTT,CASSRTSGRACTDTQYF
-,TRBV19,-,TRBJ1-1,14,TGTGCCAGTAGTATACGAGGGGGAGTTACTGAAGCTTTCTTT,CASSIRGGVTEAFF
TRBD2,TRBV7-3,few,TRBJ2-2,14,TGTGCCATCAGCCGACTAGCCTCTACCGGGGAGCTGTTTTTT,CAISRLASTGELFF
-,TRBV6-1,-,TRBJ2-7,14,TGTGCCAGCAGTGAGCCGGGACAAACCTACGAGCAGTACTTC,CASSEPGQTYEQYF
TRBD1,TRBV9,-,TRBJ1-1,12,TGTGCCAGCAGCGGGGGGGGACAGGGTGCTTTCTTT,CASSGGGQGAFF
-,TRBV18,-,TRBJ1-1,14,TGTGCCAGCTCACCAGACGGGTCAGCCACTGAAGCTTTCTTT,CASSPDGSATEAFF
-,TRBV5-1,-,TRBJ1-3,13,TGCGCCAGCAGCCCTGGCCCTGGAAACACCATATATTTT,CASSPGPGNTIYF
TRBD1,TRBV5-1,-,TRBJ2-3,16,TGCGCCAGCAGAAACCGACAGGGAACGGGGACAGATACGCAGTATTTT,CASRNRQGTGTDTQYF
-,TRBV28,-,TRBJ2-1,17,TGTGCCAGCAGTTTATCTCTTAGCGGAGCATCAATCAATGAGCAGTTCTTC,CASSLSLSGASINEQFF
-,TRBV5-1,-,TRBJ2-5,13,TGCGCCAGCGGTGGGGGGAACCAGGAGACCCAGTACTTC,CASGGGNQETQYF
TRBD2,TRBV19,-,TRBJ2-7,16,TGTGCCAGTAGTCTCCAAAGAGCGGGAGGTCTCTACGAGCAGTACTTC,CASSLQRAGGLYEQYF
TRBD2,TRBV4-2,-,TRBJ2-3,18,TGTGCCAGCAGCCAATCGAGTAGGCCTAGCGGGGACACAGATACGCAGTATTTT,CASSQSSRPSGDTDTQYF
-,TRBV28,-,TRBJ1-4,14,TGTGCCAGCAGTACGGACTCAATGGGGGAAAAACTGTTTTTT,CASSTDSMGEKLFF
TRBD2,TRBV10-3,few,TRBJ2-3,14,TGTGCCATCAGTGGGCGGGAGAGCACAGATACGCAGTATTTT,CAISGRESTDTQYF
TRBD2,TRBV18,-,TRBJ2-7,16,TGTGCCAGCTCACTAGCGCTGTCGGGAGGGCTCCACGAGCAGTACTTC,CASSLALSGGLHEQYF
TRBD1,TRBV5-1,once,TRBJ2-2,15,TGCGCCAGCAGCCCGGGACAGATGAACACCGGGGAGCTGTTTTTT,CASSPGQMNTGELFF
-,TRBV7-2,-,TRBJ2-7,15,TGTGCCAGCAGCTTAGACTACCGGGATGCCTACGAGCAGTACTTC,CASSLDYRDAYEQYF
TRBD2,TRBV6-4,few,TRBJ2-1,15,TGTGCCAGCAGTGACTCTAGCGGGGGGGTAAATGAGCAGTTCTTC,CASSDSSGGVNEQFF
-,TRBV27,few,TRBJ1-6,14,TGTGCCAGCAGTTTGGGGGGTCTAGGATCACCCCTCCACTTT,CASSLGGLGSPLHF
-,TRBV19,few,TRBJ2-2,15,TGTGCCAGTAGTATTGGGTGGGGAGGTACCGGGGAGCTGTTTTTT,CASSIGWGGTGELFF
-,TRBV19,-,TRBJ2-6,13,TGTGCCGGCAGGGCCCCTGGGGCCAACGTCCTGACTTTC,CAGRAPGANVLTF
-,TRBV19,-,TRBJ2-3,15,TGTGCCAGTAGTATAGGGGCAGGGCCCCTAGATACGCAGTATTTT,CASSIGAGPLDTQYF
TRBD2,TRBV5-3,-,TRBJ2-3,17,TGTGCCAGAAGCGCGCGTCTAGCGGGGGCCCGGATCGGTACGCAGTATTTT,CARSARLAGARIGTQYF
-,TRBV28,-,TRBJ2-6,15,TGTGCCAGCAGTTTATTACAGTCTGGGGCCAACGTCCTGGCTTTC,CASSLLQSGANVLAF
-,TRBV5-1,-,TRBJ1-5,15,TGCGCCAGCAGCTTGGGGCAGGGTGGCAATCAGCCCCAGCATTTT,CASSLGQGGNQPQHF
-,TRBV9,-,TRBJ1-1,17,TGTGCCAGCAGCGTAGCCTTGGGGGCAGGGGAGGGCACTGAAGCTTTCTTT,CASSVALGAGEGTEAFF
TRBD1,TRBV19,once,TRBJ2-7,15,TGTGCCAGTAGCGGCCGGACAGGGGTCTCCTACGAGCAGTACTTC,CASSGRTGVSYEQYF
-,TRBV5-1,-,TRBJ1-2,14,TGCGCCAGCAGCTTAACAGGGTGGGACTATGGCTACACCTTC,CASSLTGWDYGYTF
TRBD2,TRBV7-9,-,TRBJ2-2,16,TGTTCCAGCAGCTTACTTTTCAGCGGGGTCACCGGGGAGCTGTTTTTT,CSSSLLFSGVTGELFF
TRBD2,TRBV7-6,-,TRBJ2-3,18,TGTGCCAGCAGCCTACTAGCGGGAGGGGACTATAGCACAGATACGCAGTATTTT,CASSLLAGGDYSTDTQYF
-,TRBV10-3,-,TRBJ1-1,15,TGTGCCATCAGTGCCGCGACAGCCGCGAACACTGAAGCTTTCTTT,CAISAATAANTEAFF
TRBD1,TRBV7-9,-,TRBJ2-7,17,TGTGCCAGCAGCCTTATACCGGGACAGGGGTACTCCTACGAGCAGTACTTC,CASSLIPGQGYSYEQYF
TRBD2,TRBV19,-,TRBJ2-5,12,TGTGCCAGTGGGGGGGGTTGGGAGACCCAGTACTTC,CASGGGWETQYF
-,TRBV6-5,-,TRBJ1-2,12,TGTGCCAGCAGTTACAGGGGTGATGGCTACACCTTC,CASSYRGDGYTF
-,TRBV28,-,TRBJ1-1,17,TGTGCCAGCAGCCCTATCCCCTTGGGGCTGTTGAACACTGAAGCTTTCTTT,CASSPIPLGLLNTEAFF
TRBD2,TRBV10-3,few,TRBJ2-5,13,TGTGCCATCAGTGGGTCGGGGGGAGAGACCCAGTACTTC,CAISGSGGETQYF
TRBD1,TRBV6-5,-,TRBJ2-7,12,TGTGCCAGCCGGGACAGGGCAGACGAGCAGTACTTC,CASRDRADEQYF
-,TRBV7-2,-,TRBJ2-1,17,TGTGCCAGCAGCCGTCGGGGGACCCTTAGCTCCTACAATGAGCAGTTCTTC,CASSRRGTLSSYNEQFF
-,TRBV7-2,few,TRBJ2-7,13,TGTGCCAGCAGCTTAGTATCTCCTTACGAGCAGTACTTC,CASSLVSPYEQYF